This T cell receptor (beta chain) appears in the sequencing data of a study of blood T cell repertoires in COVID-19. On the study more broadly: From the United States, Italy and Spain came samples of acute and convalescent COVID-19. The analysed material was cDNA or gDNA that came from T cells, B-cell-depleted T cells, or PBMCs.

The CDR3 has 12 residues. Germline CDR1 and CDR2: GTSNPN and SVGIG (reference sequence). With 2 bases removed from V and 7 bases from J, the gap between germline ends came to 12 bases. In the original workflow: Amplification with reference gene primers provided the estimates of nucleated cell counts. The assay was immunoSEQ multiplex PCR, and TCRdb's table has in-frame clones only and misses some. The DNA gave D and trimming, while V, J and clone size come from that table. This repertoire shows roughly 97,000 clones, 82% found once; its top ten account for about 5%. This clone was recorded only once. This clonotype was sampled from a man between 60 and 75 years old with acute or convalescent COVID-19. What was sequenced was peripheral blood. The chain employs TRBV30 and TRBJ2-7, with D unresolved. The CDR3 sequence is CAWSHTSAEQYF. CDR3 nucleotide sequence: TGTGCCTGGAGTCACACATCTGCAGAGCAGTACTTC.